The rows below give T cell receptor beta chains drawn from one sample of a study of shared clonotypes between healthy human individuals. Profiled with immunoSEQ multiplex PCR; TCRdb holds only in-frame clones, not every one. The sample lists some 1,100,000 clones; 78% were seen once. The sequencing sample was made of memory CD4+ T cells from PBMCs. The receptor set was obtained from a man younger than 30 in good health. Some clones in this sample may be carry-over from other donors' samples. Both conserved end residues are part of each CDR3. A D gene is named only where the DNA matches it firmly. Size is omitted from some rows. Given values are once, few, many or a class for expanded clones.

TRBJ2-4	-	TRBV28	-	TGTGCCAGCAGCACGACCCGGAGACTGAACATTCAGTACTTC	CASSTTRRLNIQYF
TRBJ1-5	few	TRBV28	TRBD1	TGTGCCAGCAGTCTCAGTGGACAGGGGGCTTCGGCCCAGCATTTT	CASSLSGQGASAQHF
TRBJ1-4	-	TRBV30	-	TGTGCCTGGAGTGACAGGGACGAAAAACTGTTTTTT	CAWSDRDEKLFF
TRBJ2-2	-	TRBV2	-	TGTGCCAGCCAGCCGGGGGCCGGGGAGCTGTTTTTT	CASQPGAGELFF
TRBJ2-3	-	TRBV10-3	TRBD2	TGTGCCTGCGGGAGGGCCCCAGATACGCAGTATTTT	CACGRAPDTQYF
TRBJ2-7	-	TRBV7-9	TRBD1	TGTGCCAGCAGCTTAGGGGTGACAGGGGATCTGCAGTACTTC	CASSLGVTGDLQYF
TRBJ2-5	-	TRBV18	TRBD2	TGTGCCAGCTCACGGACTAGCGGGAACCAAGAGACCCAGTACTTC	CASSRTSGNQETQYF
TRBJ1-4	-	TRBV28	TRBD1	TGTGCCAGCAGTTTCCGGGACAGGGGGCGCGAAAAACTGTTTTTT	CASSFRDRGREKLFF
TRBJ2-5	-	TRBV28	TRBD1	TGTGCCAGCAGCCAACCACAGGGGAGACAAGAGACCCAGTACTTC	CASSQPQGRQETQYF
TRBJ2-7	once	TRBV5-6	-	TGTGCCAGCAGCTTGAACCGCTTCTACGAGCAGTACTTC	CASSLNRFYEQYF
TRBJ2-5	-	TRBV9	-	TGTGCCAGCAGCATTGTACAGGGTGGGAAAGAGACCCAGTACTTC	CASSIVQGGKETQYF
TRBJ2-3	-	TRBV2	TRBD2	TGTGCCAGCAGTCAACGAGCGGGAGGCCGAGTGACAGATACGCAGTATTTT	CASSQRAGGRVTDTQYF
TRBJ1-4	-	TRBV29-1	-	TGCAGCGTTGGGACAGACCTTAATGAAAAACTGTTTTTT	CSVGTDLNEKLFF
TRBJ2-3	-	TRBV18	TRBD2	TGTGCCAGCTCACCTCAGCGGGAGCTTATCACAGATACGCAGTATTTT	CASSPQRELITDTQYF
TRBJ2-3	-	TRBV27	-	TGTGCCAGCAGTTGGACCCGCACAGATACGCAGTATTTT	CASSWTRTDTQYF
TRBJ2-7	once	TRBV19	TRBD1	TGTGCCAGTAGTGGGACAGGTACCTACGAGCAGTACTTC	CASSGTGTYEQYF
TRBJ1-4	-	TRBV18	-	TGTGCCAGCTCACATGAAGCAACTAATGAAAAACTGTTTTTT	CASSHEATNEKLFF